This entry features one T cell receptor beta chain sequence. Only in-frame clones appear in the TCRdb table, and some are missing; sequencing was by immunoSEQ multiplex PCR. The sample includes fewer than 120,000 clones, more than 75% of them seen just once. The sample is drawn from a study of blood T cell repertoires in COVID-19. The V and J ends lost 4 bases and 0 bases respectively, with 12 bases between them. The CDR3 length is 16 residues. Germline CDR1 and CDR2: SNHLY and FYNNEI. The V and J genes are TRBV2 and TRBJ1-4; D possibly corresponds to TRBD1 (6 bases). Sequencing was performed on peripheral blood. This receptor was taken from a woman between 45 and 60 years old with acute or convalescent COVID-19. Here the CDR3 reads CASSADRPATNEKLFF. CDR3 nucleotides: TGTGCCAGCAGTGCTGACAGGCCCGCAACTAATGAAAAACTGTTTTTT.